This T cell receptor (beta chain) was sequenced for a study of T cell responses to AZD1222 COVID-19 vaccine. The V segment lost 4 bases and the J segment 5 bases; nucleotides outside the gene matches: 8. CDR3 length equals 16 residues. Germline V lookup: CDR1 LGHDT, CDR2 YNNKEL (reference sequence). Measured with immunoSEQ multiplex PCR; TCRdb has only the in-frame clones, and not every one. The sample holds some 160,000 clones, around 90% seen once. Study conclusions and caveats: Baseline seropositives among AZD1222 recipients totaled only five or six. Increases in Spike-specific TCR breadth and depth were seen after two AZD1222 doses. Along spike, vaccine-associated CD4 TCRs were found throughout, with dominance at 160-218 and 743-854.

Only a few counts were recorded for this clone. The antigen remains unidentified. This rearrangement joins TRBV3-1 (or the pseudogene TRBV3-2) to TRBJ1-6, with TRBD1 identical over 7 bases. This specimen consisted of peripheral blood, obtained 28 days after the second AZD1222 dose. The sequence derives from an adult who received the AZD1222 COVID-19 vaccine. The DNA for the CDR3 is TGTGCCAGCAGCCGGAACAGGGGTTTCGATAATTCACCCCTCCACTTT. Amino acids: CASSRNRGFDNSPLHF.